The 23 T cell receptor beta chains given below trace back to one sample, sequenced in a study of human thymus T cells. The repertoire was sequenced with immunoSEQ multiplex PCR; TCRdb's copy has only in-frame clones and lacks some. The sample has about 78,000 clones, approximately 97% seen once. Resected material from corrective heart surgery provided the thymus tissue analysed. Sample: thymus tissue. All receptors come from a boy less than two years old with a congenital heart defect but otherwise immunologically healthy.

The CDR3 loop is CSVEVRTGGSEQYF. CDR3 nucleotides: TGCAGCGTTGAAGTTCGGACAGGGGGCTCCGAGCAGTACTTC. The rearrangement uses TRBV29-1 and TRBJ2-7, with TRBD1 matching over 11 bases. The CDR3 totals 14 residues. In germline, CDR1 is SQVTM, CDR2 ANQGSEA. Losses at the gene ends were 1 base for V and 6 bases for J; bases not matched to a gene: 5.

This clone appeared a single time. The chain has TRBV11-3 and TRBJ2-7; D perhaps matches TRBD1 (6 bases). Germline-derived CDR1 and CDR2 are SGHNT and YENEEA. The CDR3 is 15 residues long. The V and J ends lost 5 bases and 1 base respectively, with 15 bases between them. CDR3 sequence reads: CASSPTGMSSYEQYF. In DNA form, the CDR3 reads TGTGCCAGCAGCCCCACAGGGATGTCGTCCTACGAGCAGTACTTC.

This chain joins TRBV28 and TRBJ2-3; maybe TRBD2 (6 bases). This CDR3 has 17 residues. V lost 2 bases and J 0 bases, leaving 15 bases between the germline ends. CDR1 is MDHEN and CDR2 is SYDVKM in the germline V gene. The CDR3 reads CASSLGGTATSTDTQYF. The CDR3 DNA is TGTGCCAGCAGTTTAGGGGGGACGGCGACTAGCACAGATACGCAGTATTTT.

This clone was observed a single time. The rearrangement links TRBV14 to TRBJ2-3; D is uncertain. The ends were cut back, 1 base at V and 1 base at J, with 18 bases in the middle. Germline assignment: CDR1 SGHDN and CDR2 FVKESK. The CDR3 is 18 residues long. The chain's CDR3 is CASSQAVAATPCTDTQYF. As DNA, the CDR3 is TGTGCCAGCAGCCAAGCTGTGGCCGCGACGCCCTGCACAGATACGCAGTATTTT.

The chain has TRBV6-1 and TRBJ1-1; D gene ambiguous. V shed 0 bases and J shed 3 bases, with 11 bases lying between them. Germline V CDR1 and CDR2: MNHNS, SASEGT. The CDR3 extends over 15 amino acids. The CDR3 bases are TGTGCCAGCAGTGAAGCGCAGAGTAAACACACTGAAGCTTTCTTT. This translates into CASSEAQSKHTEAFF.

This chain links TRBV5-4 with TRBJ2-1, with 10 bases lining up with TRBD2. The CDR3 spans 16 residues. The V gene end was trimmed by 1 base and the J gene end by 3 bases; junction bases not matched to a gene: 4. CDR1 SGHNT and CDR2 YYREEE come from the germline V gene (reference sequence). The DNA of the CDR3 is TGTGCCAGCAGCTTGCCTAGCGGGGGCCTCTACAATGAGCAGTTCTTC. This encodes CASSLPSGGLYNEQFF.

The V gene is TRBV5-6, the J gene TRBJ1-2; D is unresolved. CDR1 and CDR2 from the germline V gene are SGHDT and YYEEEE. V was cut by 6 bases and J by 3 bases, with 15 bases left in between. This CDR3 comprises 14 residues. The CDR3 here is CASTSRIKDYGYTF. The CDR3, as DNA: TGTGCCAGCACCTCTCGGATAAAAGACTATGGCTACACCTTC.

This chain links TRBV12-5 with TRBJ2-5; D might be TRBD2 (7 bases). The germline V gene has CDR1 LGHNT and CDR2 FRNRAP. CDR3 length equals 17 residues. V lost 6 bases to trimming and J lost 5 bases, with 25 bases between them. The CDR3 DNA follows: TGTGCTAGTGGCCCGACCCGGGGGGCATTCTCAGGGGAGACCCAGTACTTC. Translation gives CASGPTRGAFSGETQYF. Filled out from reference TRBV12-5 and TRBJ2-5, the complete variable domain reads DARVTQTPRHKVTEMGQEVTMRCQPILGHNTVFWYRQTMMQGLELLAYFRNRAPLDDSGMPKDRFSAEMPDATLATLKIQPSEPRDSAVYFCASGPTRGAFSGETQYFGPGTRLLVL.

The table lists this clone with a count of one. This rearrangement joins TRBV28 to TRBJ2-3; 7 bases are shared with TRBD1. V dropped 5 bases and J dropped 5; count of bases not matched to a gene: 16. Germline CDR1 and CDR2: MDHEN and SYDVKM. The length of the CDR3 is 17 residues. CDR3 amino acids: CASSHGWDRLNGDTQYF. DNA for the CDR3: TGTGCCAGCAGTCATGGGTGGGACAGATTAAATGGAGATACGCAGTATTTT.

This clone was counted once. This CDR3 is CASSFTSGGISYEQYF. CDR3 nucleotide sequence: TGTGCCAGCAGTTTTACTAGCGGGGGTATCTCCTACGAGCAGTACTTC. This chain links TRBV27 with TRBJ2-7, with 11 bases matching TRBD2. This CDR3 comprises 16 residues. Germline V lookup: CDR1 MNHEY, CDR2 SMNVEV (reference sequence). The trim removed 3 bases at V and 0 bases at J, leaving 4 bases unmatched.

The genes are TRBV7-6 and TRBJ2-7; TRBD2 agrees at 9 bases. Germline trimming cut 4 bases from V and 2 bases from J; bases unmatched to any gene: 12. The CDR3 sequence is 17 residues long. The germline gives CDR1 SGHVS, CDR2 FNYEAQ. The CDR3 DNA reads as TGTGCCAGCAGCTCTATTTTAGCGGGGGATAAGCCCTACGAGCAGTACTTC. Its translation is CASSSILAGDKPYEQYF.

The chain carries TRBV29-1 and TRBJ1-4; TRBD1 is a possible D gene (6 bases). The CDR3 has 13 amino acids. The ends were cut back, 5 bases at V and 2 bases at J, with 9 bases in the middle. Germline V gene sequence: CDR1 SQVTM, CDR2 ANQGSEA. The CDR3 nucleotides read TGCAGCGTTCGGACAGAGACTAATGAAAAACTGTTTTTT. It translates to CSVRTETNEKLFF. Full variable domain (outside the CDR3, taken from reference TRBV29-1 and TRBJ1-4): SAVISQKPSRDICQRGTSLTIQCQVDSQVTMMFWYRQQPGQSLTLIATANQGSEATYESGFVIDKFPISRPNLTFSTLTVSNMSPEDSSIYLCSVRTETNEKLFFGSGTQLSVL.

V gene TRBV9 combines with J gene TRBJ2-7; the D gene is possibly TRBD1 (5 bases). The CDR3 has 16 residues. V lost 2 bases to trimming and J lost 1 base, with 16 bases between them. Germline values: CDR1 SGDLS, CDR2 YYNGEE. The CDR3 DNA is TGTGCCAGCAGCGTTTTGGGCAGGGCGGAGTCCTACGAGCAGTACTTC. Its translation is CASSVLGRAESYEQYF.

In its sample, this clone was seen once. The rearrangement uses TRBV12-5 and TRBJ1-5; no clear D. Trimming shortened V by 6 bases and J by 3 bases, and 15 bases separated the two germline ends. The CDR3 consists of 15 residues. Looked up from germline, CDR1 is LGHNT and CDR2 is FRNRAP. CDR3 coding DNA: TGTGCTAGTGGCCCCTTGGGCTATAACAATCAGCCCCAGCATTTT. This encodes CASGPLGYNNQPQHF.

This clone is a singleton in its sample. This chain uses TRBV11-2 with TRBJ1-1; TRBD1 agrees at 12 bases. The J segment lost 5 bases and the V segment lost 5 bases, leaving 9 bases of the junction unmatched. Germline V lookup: CDR1 SGHAT, CDR2 FQNNGV. This CDR3 comprises 16 residues. The CDR3 DNA sequence: TGTGCCAGCAGCACCGGGACAGGGGGCATAGGTACTGAAGCTTTCTTT. This sequence encodes CASSTGTGGIGTEAFF.

The chain uses TRBV5-1 and TRBJ1-3, with TRBD1 identical over 7 bases. The CDR3 runs to 14 residues. The germline CDR1 and CDR2 sequences are SGHRS and YFSETQ. The V segment lost 4 bases and the J segment 2 bases; nucleotides outside the gene matches: 3. The CDR3 coding sequence is TGCGCCAGCAGCCTGGGACAGACTGGAAACACCATATATTTT. Its protein is CASSLGQTGNTIYF.

The V call is TRBV27, the J call TRBJ2-2; 9 positions match TRBD1. The CDR3 runs 23 residues. The V segment lost 8 bases and the J segment 0 bases; nucleotides outside the gene matches: 28. From germline, CDR1 is MNHEY and CDR2 SMNVEV (reference sequence). CDR3 sequence (DNA): TGTGCCAGCCGAACCGGGACAGGGAGGCAGGACCCCCCAATTGAAACGAACACCGGGGAGCTGTTTTTT. Its protein is CASRTGTGRQDPPIETNTGELFF.

The chain combines TRBV12-5 with TRBJ2-7, with a weak D call TRBD1 (6 bases). Germline assignment: CDR1 LGHNT and CDR2 FRNRAP. V lost 5 bases and J 8 bases, leaving 16 bases between the germline ends. The CDR3 extends over 13 amino acids. The CDR3: CASGQYRVGKQYF. The CDR3 DNA is TGTGCTAGTGGTCAATACAGGGTTGGCAAGCAGTACTTC.

The CDR3 region is CASRQDREDLNTEAFF. The DNA for the CDR3 is TGCGCCAGCAGGCAGGACAGAGAGGACTTGAACACTGAAGCTTTCTTT. V usage is TRBV5-1 and J usage is TRBJ1-1; the D gene is possibly TRBD1 (6 bases). The CDR3 totals 16 residues. V was trimmed by 5 bases and J by 0 bases, leaving 17 bases between them. Looked up from germline, CDR1 is SGHRS and CDR2 is YFSETQ. Variable domain in full (rest from reference TRBV5-1 and TRBJ1-1): KAGVTQTPRYLIKTRGQQVTLSCSPISGHRSVSWYQQTPGQGLQFLFEYFSETQRNKGNFPGRFSGRQFSNSRSEMNVSTLELGDSALYLCASRQDREDLNTEAFFGQGTRLTVV.

The chain has TRBV19 and TRBJ2-1; 7 bases fit TRBD2. Germline CDR1 LNHDA, CDR2 SQIVND (reference sequence). This CDR3 spans 16 amino acids. V lost 5 bases, J lost 0 bases, and 7 bases stayed unmatched. CDR3 amino acids: CASSSSGLSSYNEQFF. CDR3 DNA: TGTGCCAGTAGTTCTAGCGGATTGAGCTCCTACAATGAGCAGTTCTTC. The full variable domain, rest sourced from reference TRBV19 and TRBJ2-1, is DGGITQSPKYLFRKEGQNVTLSCEQNLNHDAMYWYRQDPGQGLRLIYYSQIVNDFQKGDIAEGYSVSREKKESFPLTVTSAQKNPTAFYLCASSSSGLSSYNEQFFGPGTRLTVL.

V is TRBV9 and J is TRBJ2-1; weak D call: TRBD1 (5 bases). V was trimmed by 4 bases and J by 2 bases, leaving 16 bases between them. The CDR3 runs 16 residues. The V gene's germline CDR1 is SGDLS and CDR2 YYNGEE. The CDR3 DNA is TGTGCCAGCAGCAGGGGTACGGAAGTAACCTACAATGAGCAGTTCTTC. Amino acid sequence: CASSRGTEVTYNEQFF.

The rearrangement links TRBV5-6 to TRBJ2-1, with 9 bases matching TRBD1. The CDR3 has 16 residues. Per the germline V gene, CDR1 is SGHDT and CDR2 is YYEEEE. J was trimmed by 3 bases and V by 1 base; bases with no gene match: 5. The CDR3 loop reads CASSLKLTGGYNEQFF. The CDR3 nucleotides read TGTGCCAGCAGCTTGAAGCTGACAGGGGGCTACAATGAGCAGTTCTTC.

The chain recombines TRBV19 with TRBJ1-1; D is perhaps TRBD1 (5 bases). Germline V CDR1 and CDR2: LNHDA, SQIVND (reference sequence). Trimming took 10 bases from V and 6 from J, leaving 21 bases between them. The CDR3 sequence is 14 residues long. CDR3 amino acids: CATICGGAMSEAFF. The CDR3 DNA is TGTGCCACTATCTGCGGCGGGGCCATGTCTGAAGCTTTCTTT.